These T cell receptor beta chains were read from a single sample in a study of CD8 T cells in ankylosing spondylitis. TCRdb itself ran the 5' RACE reads through MiXCR, one entry per CDR3 protein. The table has under 250,000 distinct CDR3 sequences, 30% to 40% seen once. The sequenced material came from blood, either unsorted or a sorted T cell fraction (not recorded which). Receptors were obtained from a male donor with ankylosing spondylitis or in good health (not recorded which). Each CDR3 is given with its conserved first and last residue. D genes are given only for firm matches. Clone size is given for some rows only: seen once, a few or many times, or a class if the clone is expanded.

TRBJ2-1,TRBV30,TRBD1,few,CAGVRTGQLEQFF,TGTGCCGGCGTCAGGACAGGTCAATTGGAGCAGTTCTTC
TRBJ1-2,TRBV5-1,TRBD1,NA,CASSPGTEAYGYTF,TGCGCCAGCAGCCCCGGGACAGAGGCCTATGGCTACACCTTC
TRBJ2-5,TRBV9,NA,NA,CASSVRLQETQYF,TGTGCCAGCAGCGTTCGGCTTCAAGAGACCCAGTACTTC
TRBJ1-1,TRBV6-5,NA,few,CASSQGMTEAFF,TGTGCCAGCAGCCAAGGGATGACTGAAGCTTTCTTT
TRBJ1-5,TRBV12-2,NA,NA,CASRLVSPSNQPQHF,TGTGCAAGTCGCTTAGTTTCCCCTAGCAATCAGCCCCAGCATTTT
TRBJ2-7,TRBV12-3/TRBV12-4,TRBD1,NA,CASSPKPPGQGAYEQYF,TGTGCCAGCAGTCCCAAACCCCCGGGACAGGGGGCCTACGAGCAGTACTTC
TRBJ2-3,TRBV20-1,TRBD2,NA,CSAPKGLAEITDTQYF,TGCAGTGCTCCGAAGGGCCTAGCGGAGATCACAGATACGCAGTATTTT
TRBJ2-1,TRBV7-3,NA,NA,CASSPRDFYNEQFF,TGTGCCAGCAGCCCCCGGGACTTTTACAATGAGCAGTTCTTC
TRBJ2-3,TRBV15,NA,NA,CATSRDTMRDTQYF,TGTGCCACCAGCAGAGATACCATGAGGGATACGCAGTATTTT
TRBJ1-2,TRBV29-1,NA,few,CSVQSGGINYGYTF,TGCAGCGTCCAAAGTGGGGGGATAAACTATGGCTACACCTTC
TRBJ2-1,TRBV20-1,TRBD1,few,CSATGQALYNEQFF,TGCAGTGCAACGGGACAGGCACTTTACAATGAGCAGTTCTTC
TRBJ2-3,TRBV5-1,NA,few,CASRGGSTDTQYF,TGTGCCAGCAGAGGGGGTAGCACAGATACGCAGTATTTT
TRBJ2-3,TRBV7-6,NA,NA,CASSLGGPADTQYF,TGTGCCAGCAGCTTAGGGGGGCCCGCAGATACGCAGTATTTT
TRBJ2-7,TRBV5-6,TRBD2,few,CASSFGTTQQQYF,TGTGCCAGCAGCTTCGGGACTACTCAGCAGCAGTACTTC
TRBJ2-3,TRBV28,TRBD2,NA,CASLRSGGARDTQYF,TGTGCCAGCCTCAGGAGCGGGGGGGCCCGAGATACGCAGTATTTT
TRBJ2-1,TRBV5-5,TRBD2,NA,CASRPRWLAGSYNEQFF,TGTGCCAGCAGGCCCCGTTGGTTAGCGGGGAGTTACAATGAGCAGTTCTTC
TRBJ2-7,TRBV10-3,TRBD1,few,CATVRQGTYEQYF,TGTGCCACCGTGAGACAGGGGACTTACGAGCAGTACTTC
TRBJ2-7,TRBV12-3/TRBV12-4,TRBD2,NA,CASRRGLLSYEQYF,TGTGCCAGCAGACGGGGACTATTATCCTACGAGCAGTACTTC
TRBJ2-1,TRBV27,TRBD1,few,CASSPRTGISNEQFF,TGTGCCAGCAGTCCGCGGACAGGGATCTCCAATGAGCAGTTCTTC
TRBJ2-1,TRBV9,TRBD2,NA,CASSAPRAGGVKYNEQFF,TGTGCCAGCAGCGCGCCTCGGGCGGGGGGGGTGAAGTACAATGAGCAGTTCTTC
TRBJ2-7,TRBV29-1,NA,NA,CSVAADGPYEQYF,TGCAGCGTCGCCGCGGACGGCCCCTACGAGCAGTACTTC
TRBJ1-1,TRBV11-1,TRBD1,few,CASSLIARRGSGLHTEAFF,TGTGCCAGCAGCTTAATCGCGCGCAGGGGGTCGGGCCTTCACACTGAAGCTTTCTTT
TRBJ1-5,TRBV4-2,NA,few,CASSHYEGSNQPQHF,TGTGCCAGCAGCCACTACGAAGGAAGCAATCAGCCCCAGCATTTT
TRBJ1-5,TRBV10-3,TRBD1,NA,CAISADRVGNQPQHF,TGTGCCATCAGTGCTGACAGGGTAGGCAATCAGCCCCAGCATTTT
TRBJ1-2,TRBV20-1,NA,few,CSTVPTNYGYTF,TGCAGTACCGTTCCCACTAACTATGGCTACACCTTC
TRBJ1-4,TRBV20-1,NA,NA,CSAPVRWIEKLFF,TGCAGTGCTCCGGTCCGCTGGATTGAAAAACTGTTTTTT
TRBJ2-7,TRBV20-1,NA,many,CSALIPGDEQYF,TGCAGTGCCCTTATCCCCGGTGACGAGCAGTACTTC
TRBJ2-2,TRBV12-3/TRBV12-4,NA,few,CASTKQGITGELFF,TGTGCCAGCACAAAACAGGGAATCACCGGGGAGCTGTTTTTT
TRBJ2-1,TRBV20-1,TRBD1,many,CSASRGQRTVEQFF,TGCAGTGCTAGCAGGGGGCAAAGGACTGTTGAGCAGTTCTTC
TRBJ2-1,TRBV10-1,TRBD2,few,CASSDLAGGYNEQFF,TGCGCCAGCAGTGATCTGGCGGGGGGATACAATGAGCAGTTCTTC
TRBJ1-1,TRBV25-1,TRBD1,NA,CASSEQRGTAEAFF,TGTGCCAGCAGTGAGCAGAGAGGGACAGCTGAAGCTTTCTTT
TRBJ2-1,TRBV7-9,NA,few,CASHRLGAHNEQFF,TGTGCCAGCCACCGCTTGGGGGCTCACAATGAGCAGTTCTTC
TRBJ2-1,TRBV5-6,TRBD1,few,CASSSPSGYGTGPNEQFF,TGTGCCAGCAGCTCCCCTAGTGGTTACGGGACAGGGCCCAATGAGCAGTTCTTC
TRBJ2-7,TRBV5-1,TRBD1,many,CASSAAGDSVSYEQYF,TGCGCCAGCAGCGCCGCCGGGGACAGTGTGTCCTACGAGCAGTACTTC
TRBJ1-1,TRBV30,NA,NA,CAWSVLAGNTEAFF,TGTGCCTGGAGTGTACTAGCCGGGAACACTGAAGCTTTCTTT
TRBJ2-7,TRBV7-6,NA,once,CASSLDYSYEQYF,TGTGCCAGCAGCTTAGACTACTCCTACGAGCAGTACTTC
TRBJ2-5,TRBV5-5,TRBD1,NA,CASSFTRGPETQYF,TGTGCCAGCAGCTTCACCAGGGGGCCAGAGACCCAGTACTTC
TRBJ2-3,TRBV15,NA,NA,CATSRWAGSPKDTDTQYF,TGTGCCACCAGCAGATGGGCCGGCTCACCCAAGGACACAGATACGCAGTATTTT
TRBJ1-1,TRBV20-1,TRBD1,few,CSAGGQANTEAFF,TGCAGTGCCGGGGGACAGGCGAACACTGAAGCTTTCTTT
TRBJ2-1,TRBV29-1,NA,NA,CSVRQGTANEQFF,TGCAGCGTTCGGCAGGGTACTGCCAATGAGCAGTTCTTC
TRBJ2-7,TRBV7-9,NA,few,CASSTVDIRYEQYF,TGTGCCAGCAGTACAGTCGACATCCGCTACGAGCAGTACTTC
TRBJ1-5,TRBV12-3/TRBV12-4,NA,NA,CASSLGQGSQPQHF,TGTGCCAGCAGTTTGGGGCAGGGTAGTCAGCCCCAGCATTTT
TRBJ1-2,TRBV19,TRBD1,NA,CASSLYRGNYGYTF,TGTGCCAGTAGTTTATACAGGGGAAACTATGGCTACACCTTC
TRBJ2-3,TRBV5-1,NA,few,CASSLGAEGDTQYF,TGCGCCAGCAGCTTGGGGGCTGAGGGGGATACGCAGTATTTT
TRBJ2-3,TRBV29-1,NA,NA,CTVARFTDTQYF,TGCACCGTCGCTAGATTCACAGATACGCAGTATTTT